These 8 T cell receptor beta chains share one sample of origin, sequenced in a study of PD-L1 blockade in urothelial cancer. TCRdb's table, derived via immunoSEQ multiplex PCR, lists solely in-frame clones and lacks some. Of 55,000 to 85,000 clones in the sample, 84% are singletons; the top ten hold around a tenth. Time point reported: pretreatment peripheral blood. The sequencing used PBMCs, collected around atezolizumab (anti-PD-L1) treatment. These receptors were taken from a woman aged 70-85 years with urothelial cancer.

This sequence joins TRBV7-2 and TRBJ2-6; 7 bases align to TRBD1. Trimming cost V 2 bases and J 8 bases; bases outside gene matches: 6. This CDR3 is built from 15 residues. The germline V gene has CDR1 SGHTA and CDR2 FQGNSA. The CDR3 DNA follows: TGTGCCAGCAGCTTATGGGACAGCCTCTCCAACGTCCTGACTTTC. Translating gives CASSLWDSLSNVLTF.

The chain uses TRBV5-4 and TRBJ1-4, with D possibly matching TRBD1 (6 bases). Trimming took 0 bases from V and 0 from J, leaving 6 bases between them. Germline V gene data show CDR1 as SGHNT and CDR2 as YYREEE (reference sequence). The CDR3 is 15 amino acids. CDR3 sequence reads: CASSLDRATNEKLFF. The CDR3 bases are TGTGCCAGCAGCTTGGACAGGGCAACTAATGAAAAACTGTTTTTT. Supplemented by reference TRBV5-4 and TRBJ1-4, the full variable domain reads ETGVTQSPTHLIKTRGQQVTLRCSSQSGHNTVSWYQQALGQGPQFIFQYYREEENGRGNFPPRFSGLQFPNYSSELNVNALELDDSALYLCASSLDRATNEKLFFGSGTQLSVL.

This clone was picked up a small number of times. J is TRBJ2-1 and V is TRBV5-1; TRBD2 matches at 7 bases. Trimming cost V 1 base and J 3 bases; bases outside gene matches: 4. Germline CDR1 reads SGHRS; CDR2 reads YFSETQ. The CDR3 runs to 15 residues. CDR3 in amino acids: CASSLQGGFYNEQFF. CDR3 sequence (DNA): TGCGCCAGCAGCTTGCAGGGAGGGTTCTACAATGAGCAGTTCTTC. The whole variable domain, remainder taken from reference TRBV5-1 and TRBJ2-1, is KAGVTQTPRYLIKTRGQQVTLSCSPISGHRSVSWYQQTPGQGLQFLFEYFSETQRNKGNFPGRFSGRQFSNSRSEMNVSTLELGDSALYLCASSLQGGFYNEQFFGPGTRLTVL.

This chain links TRBV7-9 with TRBJ2-1, with TRBD1 matching over 8 bases. CDR3 length equals 15 residues. Looked up from germline, CDR1 is SEHNR and CDR2 is FQNEAQ (reference sequence). Trimming removed 5 bases from V and 6 bases from J; junction bases left unmatched: 9. The DNA of the CDR3 is TGTGCCAGCAGCCCAAGGACAGGGATTTTCAATGAGCAGTTCTTC. Translation gives CASSPRTGIFNEQFF.

The chain uses TRBV7-6 and TRBJ1-2; D not resolved. Between the trimmed V and J ends, which lost 1 base and 5 bases, there was a span of 8 bases. The germline gives CDR1 SGHVS, CDR2 FNYEAQ. The CDR3 has 13 residues. For the CDR3, the DNA is TGTGCCAGCAGCTTAGGTCCGGGATATGGCTACACCTTC. Protein product: CASSLGPGYGYTF.

The gene calls are TRBV4-2 and TRBJ2-2; D is perhaps TRBD1 (6 bases). The CDR3 runs to 19 residues. Trimming removed 0 bases at V and 0 bases at J, with 17 bases between. Germline CDR1 is LGHNA and CDR2 is YNFKEQ. The CDR3 DNA reads as TGTGCCAGCAGCCAAGAAGGAACTTGGGGGCCGGCGAACACCGGGGAGCTGTTTTTT. Its protein is CASSQEGTWGPANTGELFF.

The rearrangement links TRBV5-5 to TRBJ2-7; TRBD1 aligns across 8 bases. The V gene end was trimmed by 4 bases and the J gene end by 5 bases; junction bases not matched to a gene: 5. Germline assignment: CDR1 SGHKS and CDR2 YYEKEE (reference sequence). The CDR3 is 13 amino acids. The DNA for the CDR3 is TGTGCCAGCAGCGAGACAGGGGACCACGAGCAGTACTTC. Its translation: CASSETGDHEQYF.

The chain couples TRBV7-2 to TRBJ1-1; no clear D gene. Germline lookup yields CDR1 SGHTA and CDR2 FQGNSA. This CDR3 is 13 amino acids long. V shed 2 bases and J shed 3 bases, with 7 bases lying between them. CDR3 in amino acids: CASSLSPDTEAFF. Here the CDR3 DNA reads TGTGCCAGCAGCTTAAGCCCTGACACTGAAGCTTTCTTT.